This record covers a single TCR beta chain. Its target is unknown. The source of the sample is a study of T cell repertoires in cytomegalovirus infection. Study details: Public TCR beta signature analysis indicated the presence of both CMV infection and matching HLA type. Study findings and constraints: The study identified carriers of CMV plus the relevant HLA from cumulative public TCR beta family frequency.

V lost 11 bases and J lost 5; bases outside the gene matches: 14. This CDR3 region has 14 residues. Looked up from germline, CDR1 is MNHNS and CDR2 is SASEGT. TCRdb independently ran MiXCR on the reads; one entry per CDR3 protein. The sample holds roughly 500,000 distinct CDR3 sequences, 10% to 12% seen once. The sequence derives from a human donor in good health (CMV status not recorded). Some clones in this sample may be carry-over from other donors' samples. The chain joins TRBV6-1 to TRBJ1-1; 7 positions agree with TRBD1. The specimen was PBMCs. CDR3 sequence (DNA): TGTGCCGCTCGGGCAGGGGGAGCAGGTACTGAAGCTTTCTTT. Its protein product is CAARAGGAGTEAFF.